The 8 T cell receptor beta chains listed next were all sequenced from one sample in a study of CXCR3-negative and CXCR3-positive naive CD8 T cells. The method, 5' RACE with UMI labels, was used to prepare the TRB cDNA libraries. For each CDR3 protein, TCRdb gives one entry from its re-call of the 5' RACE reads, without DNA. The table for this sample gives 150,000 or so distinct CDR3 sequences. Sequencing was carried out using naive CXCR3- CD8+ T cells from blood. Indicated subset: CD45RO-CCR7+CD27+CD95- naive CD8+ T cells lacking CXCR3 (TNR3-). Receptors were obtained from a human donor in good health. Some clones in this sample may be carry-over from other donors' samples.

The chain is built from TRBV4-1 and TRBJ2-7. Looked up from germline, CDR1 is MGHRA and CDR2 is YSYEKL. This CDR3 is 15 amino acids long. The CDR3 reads CASSKGTEQLYEQYF.

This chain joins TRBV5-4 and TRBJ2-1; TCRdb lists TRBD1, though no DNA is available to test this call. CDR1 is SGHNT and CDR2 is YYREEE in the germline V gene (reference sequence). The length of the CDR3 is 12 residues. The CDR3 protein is CATRDSYNEQFF.

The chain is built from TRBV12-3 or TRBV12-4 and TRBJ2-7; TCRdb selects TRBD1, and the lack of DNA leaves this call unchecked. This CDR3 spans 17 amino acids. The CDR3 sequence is CASSLGWTVSGLYEQYF.

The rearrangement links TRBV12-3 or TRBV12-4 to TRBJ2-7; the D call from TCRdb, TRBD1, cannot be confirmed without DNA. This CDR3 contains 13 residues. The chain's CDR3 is CASSPSDSYEQYF.

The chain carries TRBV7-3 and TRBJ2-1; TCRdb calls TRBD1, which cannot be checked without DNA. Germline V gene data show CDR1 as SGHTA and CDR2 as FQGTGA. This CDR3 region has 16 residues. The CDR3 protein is CASSPTTGLFNNEQFF. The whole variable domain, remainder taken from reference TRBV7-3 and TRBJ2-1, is GAGVSQTPSNKVTEKGKYVELRCDPISGHTALYWYRQSLGQGPEFLIYFQGTGAADDSGLPNDRFFAVRPEGSVSTLKIQRTERGDSAVYLCASSPTTGLFNNEQFFGPGTRLTVL.

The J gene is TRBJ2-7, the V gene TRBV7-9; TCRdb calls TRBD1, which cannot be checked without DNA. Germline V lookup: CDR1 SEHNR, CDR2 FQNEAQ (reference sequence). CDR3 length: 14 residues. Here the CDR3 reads CASSHSGASYEQYF.

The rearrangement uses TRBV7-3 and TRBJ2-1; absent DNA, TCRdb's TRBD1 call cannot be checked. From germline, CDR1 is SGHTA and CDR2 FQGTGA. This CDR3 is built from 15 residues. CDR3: CASSLGYRADDEQFF. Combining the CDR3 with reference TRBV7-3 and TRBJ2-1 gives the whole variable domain GAGVSQTPSNKVTEKGKYVELRCDPISGHTALYWYRQSLGQGPEFLIYFQGTGAADDSGLPNDRFFAVRPEGSVSTLKIQRTERGDSAVYLCASSLGYRADDEQFFGPGTRLTVL.

The CDR3 spells CASSPIGEEEAFF. The rearrangement uses TRBV7-9 and TRBJ1-1. CDR1 is SEHNR, CDR2 FQNEAQ, per germline (reference sequence). The CDR3 loop spans 13 amino acids.